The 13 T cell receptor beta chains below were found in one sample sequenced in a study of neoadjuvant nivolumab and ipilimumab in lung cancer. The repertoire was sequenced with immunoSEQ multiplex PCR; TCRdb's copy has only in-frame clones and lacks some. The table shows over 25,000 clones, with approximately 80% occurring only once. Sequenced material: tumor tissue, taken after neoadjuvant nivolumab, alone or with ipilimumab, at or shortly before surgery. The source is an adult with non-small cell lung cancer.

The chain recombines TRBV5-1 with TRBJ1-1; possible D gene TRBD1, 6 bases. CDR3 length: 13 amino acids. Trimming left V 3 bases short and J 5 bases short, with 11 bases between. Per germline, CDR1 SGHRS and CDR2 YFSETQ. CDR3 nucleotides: TGCGCCAGCAGCTCCACAACAGGGACTGAAGCTTTCTTT. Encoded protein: CASSSTTGTEAFF.

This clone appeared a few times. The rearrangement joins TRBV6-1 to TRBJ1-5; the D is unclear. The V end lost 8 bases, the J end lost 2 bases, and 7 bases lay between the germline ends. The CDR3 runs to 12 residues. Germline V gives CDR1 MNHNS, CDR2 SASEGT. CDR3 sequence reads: CASWQGNQPQHF. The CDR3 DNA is TGTGCCAGCTGGCAGGGCAATCAGCCCCAGCATTTT.

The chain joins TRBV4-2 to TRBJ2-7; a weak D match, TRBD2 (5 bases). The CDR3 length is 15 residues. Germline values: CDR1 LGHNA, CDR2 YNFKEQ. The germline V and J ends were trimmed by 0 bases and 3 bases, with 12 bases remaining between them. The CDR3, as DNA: TGTGCCAGCAGCCAAGAAGAGGGAGCCGGCTACGAGCAGTACTTC. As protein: CASSQEEGAGYEQYF.

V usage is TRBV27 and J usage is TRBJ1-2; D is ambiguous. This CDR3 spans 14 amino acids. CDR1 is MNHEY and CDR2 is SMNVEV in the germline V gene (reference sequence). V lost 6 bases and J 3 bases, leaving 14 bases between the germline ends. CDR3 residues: CASSQFYTDYGYTF. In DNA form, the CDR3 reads TGTGCCAGCAGCCAGTTCTACACAGACTATGGCTACACCTTC.

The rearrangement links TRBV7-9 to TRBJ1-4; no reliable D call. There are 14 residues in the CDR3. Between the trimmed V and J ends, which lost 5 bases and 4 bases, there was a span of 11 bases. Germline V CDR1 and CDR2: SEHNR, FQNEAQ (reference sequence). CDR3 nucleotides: TGTGCCAGCAGCGTGATGGCGCATAATGAAAAACTGTTTTTT. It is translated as CASSVMAHNEKLFF.

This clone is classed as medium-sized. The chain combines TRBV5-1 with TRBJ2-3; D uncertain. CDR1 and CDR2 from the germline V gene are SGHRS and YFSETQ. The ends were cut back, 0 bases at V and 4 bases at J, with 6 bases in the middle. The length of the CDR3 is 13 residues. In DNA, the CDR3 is TGCGCCAGCAGCTTGGACGGATCAGATACGCAGTATTTT. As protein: CASSLDGSDTQYF.

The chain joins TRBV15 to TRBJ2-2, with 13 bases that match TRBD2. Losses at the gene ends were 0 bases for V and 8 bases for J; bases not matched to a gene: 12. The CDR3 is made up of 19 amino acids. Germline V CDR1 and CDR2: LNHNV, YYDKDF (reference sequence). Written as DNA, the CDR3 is TGTGCCACCAGCAGAGATAGTGGACTAGCGGGGGCCAGGGAAGGGGAGCTGTTTTTT. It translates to CATSRDSGLAGAREGELFF.

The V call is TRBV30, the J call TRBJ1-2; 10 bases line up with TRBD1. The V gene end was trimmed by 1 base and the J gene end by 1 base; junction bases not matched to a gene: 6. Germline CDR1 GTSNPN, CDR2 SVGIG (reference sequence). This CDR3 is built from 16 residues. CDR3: CAWSGGTGANNYGYTF. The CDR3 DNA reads TGTGCCTGGAGTGGGGGGACAGGGGCGAATAACTATGGCTACACCTTC.

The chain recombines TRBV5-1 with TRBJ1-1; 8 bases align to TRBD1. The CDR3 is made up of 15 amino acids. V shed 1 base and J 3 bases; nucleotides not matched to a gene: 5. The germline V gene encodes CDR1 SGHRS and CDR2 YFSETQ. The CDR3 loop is CASSLSRGPDTEAFF. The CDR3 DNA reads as TGCGCCAGCAGCTTGTCCAGGGGGCCAGACACTGAAGCTTTCTTT.

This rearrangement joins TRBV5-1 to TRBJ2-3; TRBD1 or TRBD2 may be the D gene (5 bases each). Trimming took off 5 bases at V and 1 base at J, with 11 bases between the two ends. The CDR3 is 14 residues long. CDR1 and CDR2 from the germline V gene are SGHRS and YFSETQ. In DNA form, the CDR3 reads TGCGCCAGCAGTTCCGGGACGGGCACAGATACGCAGTATTTT. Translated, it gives CASSSGTGTDTQYF.

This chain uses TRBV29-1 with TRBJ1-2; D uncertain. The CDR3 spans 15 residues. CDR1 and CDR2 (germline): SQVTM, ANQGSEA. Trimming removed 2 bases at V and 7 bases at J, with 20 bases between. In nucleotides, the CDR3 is TGCAGCGTTGAAACTCAGGCAGACTTGCTCGGTGGCTACACCTTC. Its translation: CSVETQADLLGGYTF.

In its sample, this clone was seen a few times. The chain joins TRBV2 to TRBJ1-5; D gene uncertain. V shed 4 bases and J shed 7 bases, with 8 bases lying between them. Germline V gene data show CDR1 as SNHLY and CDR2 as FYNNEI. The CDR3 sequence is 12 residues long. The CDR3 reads CASSGPRQPQHF. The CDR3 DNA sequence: TGTGCCAGCAGTGGGCCAAGACAGCCCCAGCATTTT.

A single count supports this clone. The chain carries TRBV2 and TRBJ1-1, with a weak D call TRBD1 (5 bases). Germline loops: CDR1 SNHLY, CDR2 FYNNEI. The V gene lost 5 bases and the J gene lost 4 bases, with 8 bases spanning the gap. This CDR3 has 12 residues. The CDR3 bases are TGTGCCAGCAGTTTGGGGCGCACTGAAGCTTTCTTT. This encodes CASSLGRTEAFF.